These 20 T cell receptor beta chains were sequenced from one sample in a study of T-cell reconstitution after alpha-beta-depleted transplantation in children. Unique molecular identifiers were incorporated during preparation of the TCRbeta library. TCRdb re-derived calls from the PCR reads in MiXCR, one entry per CDR3 protein. The sample lists around 680,000 distinct CDR3 sequences, over 15% occurring once. The source material was PBMCs from the stem cell graft donor, sampled from the stem cell graft. The receptors derive from a human donor who donated a stem cell graft to a child with acute myeloid leukemia.

This clonotype was seen only a few times. The chain joins TRBV13 to TRBJ2-7; 10 positions agree with TRBD1. This CDR3 spans 15 amino acids. Germline trimming cut 5 bases from V and 3 bases from J; bases unmatched to any gene: 7. Germline-derived CDR1 and CDR2 are PRHDT and FYEKMQ (reference sequence). CDR3 sequence (DNA): TGTGCCAGCAGCCAAGGACAGGGGGGCAACTACGAGCAGTACTTC. It yields the protein CASSQGQGGNYEQYF.

This clonotype has more than one count but fewer than ten. The rearrangement uses TRBV24-1 and TRBJ2-3; TRBD2 agrees at 8 bases. The V segment lost 1 base and the J segment 5 bases; nucleotides outside the gene matches: 4. The germline V gene has CDR1 KGHDR and CDR2 SFDVKD. This CDR3 is 15 amino acids long. CDR3 region: CATSDFGGALDTQYF. CDR3 DNA: TGTGCCACCAGTGATTTCGGGGGGGCCCTAGATACGCAGTATTTT.

This clonotype was detected a few times. This sequence joins TRBV5-1 and TRBJ2-1; TRBD2 matches at 12 bases. The germline CDR1 and CDR2 sequences are SGHRS and YFSETQ. V shed 5 bases, J shed 7 bases, and the junction held 10 bases outside the gene matches. The CDR3 totals 16 residues. The CDR3 region has the DNA TGCGCCAGCAGTTACGGGACTAGCGGGTCCGAAAATGAGCAGTTCTTC. Translating it yields CASSYGTSGSENEQFF.

This clonotype was found a few times. V gene TRBV5-1 combines with J gene TRBJ2-2; TRBD2 matches 9 bases. Trimming cost V 0 bases and J 4 bases; bases outside gene matches: 10. Germline assignment: CDR1 SGHRS and CDR2 YFSETQ. The CDR3 has 18 amino acids. CDR3: CASSLESRLAGSTGELFF. The CDR3 DNA is TGCGCCAGCAGCTTGGAGTCACGGCTAGCGGGGAGCACCGGGGAGCTGTTTTTT. The variable domain in full, with the rest retrieved from reference TRBV5-1 and TRBJ2-2, is KAGVTQTPRYLIKTRGQQVTLSCSPISGHRSVSWYQQTPGQGLQFLFEYFSETQRNKGNFPGRFSGRQFSNSRSEMNVSTLELGDSALYLCASSLESRLAGSTGELFFGEGSRLTVL.

This clonotype was picked up a small number of times. The CDR3 spells CSTGGGRTEAFF. The CDR3 bases are TGCAGTACGGGGGGCGGCAGGACTGAAGCTTTCTTT. This sequence joins TRBV20-1 and TRBJ1-1; perhaps TRBD1 as D (6 bases). The germline gives CDR1 DFQATT, CDR2 SNEGSKA (reference sequence). V was pared by 8 bases and J by 5 bases, with 15 bases between. The CDR3 extends over 12 amino acids.

The chain links TRBV20-1 to TRBJ2-4; a weak D match, TRBD1 (6 bases). This CDR3 comprises 14 residues. The V gene lost 5 bases and the J gene lost 3 bases, with 14 bases spanning the gap. The germline V gene has CDR1 DFQATT and CDR2 SNEGSKA (reference sequence). CDR3 region: CSAHQGIGKNIQYF. DNA for the CDR3: TGCAGTGCTCACCAGGGGATTGGCAAAAACATTCAGTACTTC.

This chain links TRBV11-3 with TRBJ2-1, with 8 positions matching TRBD2. Unmatched junction bases numbered 4, after V lost 9 bases and J lost 3 bases. The CDR3 length is 13 residues. CDR1 is SGHNT and CDR2 is YENEEA in the germline V gene. The CDR3 sequence: CASRGGDYNEQFF. Here the CDR3 DNA reads TGTGCCAGTCGGGGGGGTGACTACAATGAGCAGTTCTTC.

V usage is TRBV15 and J usage is TRBJ2-1; D gene uncertain. CDR3 length: 12 residues. Trimming took off 3 bases at V and 5 bases at J, with 5 bases between the two ends. From germline, CDR1 is LNHNV and CDR2 YYDKDF (reference sequence). In DNA form, the CDR3 reads TGTGCCACCAGCAGTGTCCACAATGAGCAGTTCTTC. Amino acids: CATSSVHNEQFF.

This clonotype was counted a few times. This chain uses TRBV20-1 with TRBJ2-2, with D unclear. Germline loops: CDR1 DFQATT, CDR2 SNEGSKA (reference sequence). V shed 3 bases and J shed 5 bases, with 19 bases lying between them. CDR3 length equals 16 residues. CDR3 amino acids: CSARLRLRIGTGELFF. CDR3 DNA: TGCAGTGCTAGGCTCAGGCTCCGAATTGGTACCGGGGAGCTGTTTTTT.

This clonotype was observed many times. In DNA, the CDR3 is TGCAGTGCTAGAGCAGAGCTAGCCAAAAACATTCAGTACTTC. Translated, it gives CSARAELAKNIQYF. The chain couples TRBV20-1 to TRBJ2-4; D ambiguous. Looked up from germline, CDR1 is DFQATT and CDR2 is SNEGSKA (reference sequence). The CDR3 has 14 residues. The V and J ends lost 1 base and 0 bases respectively, with 7 bases between them.

In this sample, this clonotype turned up many times. The genes are TRBV5-6 and TRBJ2-1; D is unclear. This CDR3 is built from 15 residues. Germline CDR1 is SGHDT and CDR2 is YYEEEE. Trimming took off 1 base at V and 0 bases at J, with 8 bases between the two ends. Here the CDR3 reads CASSLYPSSYNEQFF. CDR3 bases: TGTGCCAGCAGCTTGTACCCTAGCTCCTACAATGAGCAGTTCTTC.

The chain carries TRBV7-9 and TRBJ1-1; no definite D call. This CDR3 contains 15 residues. V lost 6 bases and J 5 bases, leaving 19 bases between the germline ends. Germline V gene data show CDR1 as SEHNR and CDR2 as FQNEAQ (reference sequence). The CDR3 region is CASRDSRYPVTEAFF. The CDR3, as DNA: TGTGCCAGCAGGGATTCCAGGTACCCCGTGACTGAAGCTTTCTTT.

This clonotype showed up many times. J is TRBJ2-5 and V is TRBV27; a weak D match, TRBD2 (7 bases). Germline V gives CDR1 MNHEY, CDR2 SMNVEV (reference sequence). This CDR3 is 14 amino acids long. With 9 bases removed from V and 4 bases from J, the gap between germline ends came to 18 bases. The CDR3 reads CASTAAGAGETQYF. CDR3 nucleotides: TGTGCCAGTACTGCGGCGGGGGCTGGAGAGACCCAGTACTTC.

This chain uses TRBV7-3 with TRBJ1-1, with D maybe TRBD1 (6 bases). Trimming shortened V by 5 bases and J by 8 bases, and 18 bases separated the two germline ends. The CDR3 length is 14 residues. Germline assignment: CDR1 SGHTA and CDR2 FQGTGA. The CDR3, as DNA: TGTGCCAGCAGCCCTGCGGGGGCGCGAGGAGAAGCTTTCTTT. It is translated as CASSPAGARGEAFF.

The gene calls are TRBV11-2 and TRBJ2-5; D ambiguous. This CDR3 spans 16 amino acids. Trimming stripped 1 base from V and 0 bases from J, with 12 bases between. From germline, CDR1 is SGHAT and CDR2 FQNNGV. This CDR3 is CASSLGLGSYQETQYF. CDR3 in DNA: TGTGCCAGCAGCTTAGGCCTTGGGTCGTACCAAGAGACCCAGTACTTC.

In this sample, this clonotype turned up many times. The gene calls are TRBV29-1 and TRBJ1-5; D gene uncertain. The V gene's germline CDR1 is SQVTM and CDR2 ANQGSEA. V lost 4 bases to trimming and J lost 0 bases, with 4 bases between them. The CDR3 has 12 residues. The chain's CDR3 is CSVGGSNQPQHF. DNA for the CDR3: TGCAGCGTTGGTGGTAGCAATCAGCCCCAGCATTTT.

The table lists this clonotype with many counts. The V call is TRBV5-1, the J call TRBJ1-1, with 11 bases lining up with TRBD1. The CDR3 covers 16 residues. J gave up 3 bases and V 2 bases, and 6 bases lay outside the gene matches. Germline values: CDR1 SGHRS, CDR2 YFSETQ. The CDR3 DNA sequence: TGCGCCAGCAGCTTCCGGACAGGGGGCCTGGACACTGAAGCTTTCTTT. It specifies CASSFRTGGLDTEAFF.

This clonotype has more than one count but fewer than ten. This chain uses TRBV7-9 with TRBJ2-5, with 8 nucleotides matching TRBD1. Per the germline V gene, CDR1 is SEHNR and CDR2 is FQNEAQ (reference sequence). CDR3 size: 15 residues. With V trimmed by 2 bases and J by 2 bases, 4 bases remained unmatched. CDR3 region: CASSLTTGGQETQYF. In DNA, the CDR3 is TGTGCCAGCAGCTTAACTACAGGGGGTCAAGAGACCCAGTACTTC.

The chain uses TRBV12-3 or TRBV12-4 and TRBJ1-2; D is ambiguous. V shed 5 bases and J shed 2 bases, with 15 bases lying between them. The CDR3 is 15 amino acids. The CDR3 DNA follows: TGTGCCAGCAGTCCCGGGGTAAAAGAGAACTATGGCTACACCTTC. This sequence encodes CASSPGVKENYGYTF.

The chain links TRBV28 to TRBJ2-1; D is perhaps TRBD1 (6 bases). CDR3 length equals 14 residues. Germline values: CDR1 MDHEN, CDR2 SYDVKM. V was shortened by 7 bases and J by 1 base, with 11 bases between the two germline ends. The CDR3, as DNA: TGTGCCAGCAAGGACAGAAATTCCTACAATGAGCAGTTCTTC. Translating gives CASKDRNSYNEQFF.